A single T cell receptor beta chain is shown here with its context. The germline V gene has CDR1 DFQATT and CDR2 SNEGSKA (reference sequence). The CDR3 runs 14 residues. The V and J ends lost 8 bases and 12 bases respectively, with 26 bases between them. The data were obtained in a study of T-cell reconstitution after alpha-beta-depleted transplantation in children. This sample's TCRbeta library carried unique molecular identifier barcodes. Using its own MiXCR run on the PCR reads, TCRdb lists one record per CDR3 protein. The sample lists around 490,000 distinct CDR3 sequences, about an eighth occurring once.

This TCR was recovered from a female patient aged 2-15 years who had a stem cell transplant for aplastic anemia, so the T cells may come from the graft donor. The chain uses TRBV20-1 and TRBJ2-1, with D tentatively TRBD1 or TRBD2 (5 bases each). The input for sequencing was PBMCs, mostly from graft donor cells, taken 180 days after TCRalphabeta/CD19-depleted stem cell transplant. This chain's CDR3 is CSTKSPGRFKGQFF. For the CDR3, the DNA is TGCAGTACGAAGAGTCCGGGACGCTTTAAGGGGCAGTTCTTC.